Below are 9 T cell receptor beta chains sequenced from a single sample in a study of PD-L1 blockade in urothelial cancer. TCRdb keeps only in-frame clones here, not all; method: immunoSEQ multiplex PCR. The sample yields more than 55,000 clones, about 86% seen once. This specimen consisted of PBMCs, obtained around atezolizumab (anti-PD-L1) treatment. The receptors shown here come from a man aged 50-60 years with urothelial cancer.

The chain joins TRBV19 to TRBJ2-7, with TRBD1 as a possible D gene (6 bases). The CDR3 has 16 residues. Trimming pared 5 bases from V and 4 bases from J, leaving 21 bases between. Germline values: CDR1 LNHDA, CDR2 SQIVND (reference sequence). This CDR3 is CASSSSGTLNPYEQYF. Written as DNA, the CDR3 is TGTGCCAGTAGTTCCTCCGGGACACTCAACCCGTACGAGCAGTACTTC.

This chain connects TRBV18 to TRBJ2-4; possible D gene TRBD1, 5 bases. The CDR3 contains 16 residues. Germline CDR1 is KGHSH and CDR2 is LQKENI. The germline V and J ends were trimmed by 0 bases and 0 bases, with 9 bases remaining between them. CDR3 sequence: CASSPPQGLAKNIQYF. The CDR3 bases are TGTGCCAGCTCACCACCCCAGGGCTTAGCCAAAAACATTCAGTACTTC. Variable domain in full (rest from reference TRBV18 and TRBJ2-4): NAGVMQNPRHLVRRRGQEARLRCSPMKGHSHVYWYRQLPEEGLKFMVYLQKENIIDESGMPKERFSAEFPKEGPSILRIQQVVRGDSAAYFCASSPPQGLAKNIQYFGAGTRLSVL.

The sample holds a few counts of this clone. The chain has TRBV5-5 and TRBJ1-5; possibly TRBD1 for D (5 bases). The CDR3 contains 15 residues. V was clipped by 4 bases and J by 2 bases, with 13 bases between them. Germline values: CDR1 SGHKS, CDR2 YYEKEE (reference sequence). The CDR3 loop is CASSPMGGGNQPQHF. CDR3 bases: TGTGCCAGCAGCCCCATGGGGGGAGGCAATCAGCCCCAGCATTTT.

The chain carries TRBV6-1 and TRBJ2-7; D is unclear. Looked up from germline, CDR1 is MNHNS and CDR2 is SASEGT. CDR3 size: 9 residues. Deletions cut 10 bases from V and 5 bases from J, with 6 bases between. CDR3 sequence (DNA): TGTGCCACCCCCGACGAGCAGTACTTC. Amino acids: CATPDEQYF.

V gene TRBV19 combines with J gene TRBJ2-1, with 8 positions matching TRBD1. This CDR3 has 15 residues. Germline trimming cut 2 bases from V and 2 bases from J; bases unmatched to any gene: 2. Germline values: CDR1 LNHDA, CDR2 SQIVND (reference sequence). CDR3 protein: CASSIQGAPYNEQFF. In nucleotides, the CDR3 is TGTGCCAGTAGTATACAGGGGGCTCCCTACAATGAGCAGTTCTTC. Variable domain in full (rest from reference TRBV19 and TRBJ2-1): DGGITQSPKYLFRKEGQNVTLSCEQNLNHDAMYWYRQDPGQGLRLIYYSQIVNDFQKGDIAEGYSVSREKKESFPLTVTSAQKNPTAFYLCASSIQGAPYNEQFFGPGTRLTVL.

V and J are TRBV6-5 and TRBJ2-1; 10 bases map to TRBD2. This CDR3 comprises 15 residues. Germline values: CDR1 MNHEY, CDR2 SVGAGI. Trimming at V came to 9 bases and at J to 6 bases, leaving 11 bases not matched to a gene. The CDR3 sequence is CASRPLAGVPNEQFF. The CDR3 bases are TGTGCCAGTCGACCTCTAGCGGGAGTCCCCAATGAGCAGTTCTTC.

The CDR3 DNA is TGCGCCAGCAGCTTGGATTCAACGGCGGTTGAGCAGTTCTTC. Protein product: CASSLDSTAVEQFF. The rearrangement links TRBV5-1 to TRBJ2-1; no firm D call. Deletions cut 0 bases from V and 9 bases from J, with 13 bases between. Germline V lookup: CDR1 SGHRS, CDR2 YFSETQ. This CDR3 is 14 amino acids long.

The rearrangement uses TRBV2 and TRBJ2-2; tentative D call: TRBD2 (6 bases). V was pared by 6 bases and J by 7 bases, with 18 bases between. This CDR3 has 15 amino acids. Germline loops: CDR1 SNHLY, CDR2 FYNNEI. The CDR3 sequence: CASRGGTRTGGELFF. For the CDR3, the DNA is TGTGCCAGCAGGGGGGGTACCAGAACCGGCGGGGAGCTGTTTTTT.

The CDR3 reads CASSLATGSATDTQYF. The CDR3 nucleotides are TGCGCCAGCAGCTTGGCCACAGGGTCCGCCACAGATACGCAGTATTTT. The chain joins TRBV5-1 to TRBJ2-3, with a weak D call TRBD1 (6 bases). Looked up from germline, CDR1 is SGHRS and CDR2 is YFSETQ. V was cut by 0 bases and J by 2 bases, with 13 bases left in between. The CDR3 has 16 amino acids.